This note documents a single T cell receptor beta chain sequence. Here immunoSEQ multiplex PCR was the method, and the copy in TCRdb shows in-frame clones only, minus some. This table has 40,000 to 50,000 clones, about 90% appearing once. This record comes from a study of OX40 agonist ivuxolimab in advanced cancers. Study in general: Patients were dosed with the agonistic anti-OX40 (CD134) antibody ivuxolimab.

The CDR3 contains 13 residues. The trim removed 1 base at V and 6 bases at J, leaving 0 bases unmatched. Germline V gives CDR1 KGHSH, CDR2 LQKENI. Individuals having autoimmune disease history or systemic immunosuppression were not enrolled. This material consisted of CD4+ or CD8+ T cells sorted from blood, taken in a trial of the OX40 agonist ivuxolimab. The J gene is TRBJ1-2, the V gene TRBV18, with 9 bases aligning to TRBD1. The receptor was derived from an adult with an advanced solid tumor such as melanoma, head and neck, liver or kidney cancer. The CDR3 protein is CASSPRDRDGYTF. DNA for the CDR3: TGTGCCAGCTCACCACGGGACAGGGATGGCTACACCTTC.